This T cell receptor (beta chain) derives from a study of cytomegalovirus exposure and HLA in healthy donors. Overall study findings and caveats: Analysis was performed later, and it showed HLA-associated TCR beta chains to be more clonally expanded than equally common others. Most subjects' HLA-A and HLA-B alleles were reportedly predicted from TCR beta sequences. Rarity marked most TCR sequences, yet some public TCRs occurred in many donors.

Remarks on this clone: The target antigen is unknown.

The PCR had 60 Vbeta and 13 Jbeta primers. Clones were read by immunoSEQ multiplex PCR, and TCRdb kept only the in-frame ones, dropping some. The top ten clones hold roughly 2% of a sample with about 190,000 clones, about three quarters of them seen once. After removal of 0 bases from V and 5 bases from J, the junction contained 1 base not matched to a gene. CDR3 length equals 14 residues. Germline values: CDR1 GTSNPN, CDR2 SVGIG (reference sequence). This sequence was found in a woman aged 25 to 39 in good health and CMV-seropositive. The material sequenced was PBMCs. V and J are TRBV30 and TRBJ2-1, with 10 bases identical to TRBD2. The CDR3, as DNA: TGTGCCTGGAGTGTAGGACTAGCGGACAATGAGCAGTTCTTC. Protein product: CAWSVGLADNEQFF.